The 27 T cell receptor beta chains below all came from one sample that was sequenced in a study of post-analysis software for immune sequencing data. Overall study results and limits: In patients, TRBV5-6, TRBV5-1 and TRBV20-1 belonged to five TRBV segments found more frequently than in controls.

Unique molecular identifiers were present in the TCR beta cDNA libraries. Each CDR3 protein gets one entry after TCRdb re-called the PCR reads with MiXCR. The sample has about 540,000 distinct CDR3 sequences, roughly 34% seen once. These TCRs' antigens remain unknown. The sample taken for sequencing was blood. These TCRs come from a girl aged 2-17 years with multiple sclerosis.

The chain couples TRBV18 to TRBJ2-1, with D perhaps matching TRBD1 or TRBD2 (5 bases each). V lost 6 bases, J lost 8 bases, and 23 bases lay in between. There are 16 residues in the CDR3. CDR1 and CDR2 from the germline V gene are KGHSH and LQKENI. As DNA, the CDR3 is TGTGCCAGCTCCCGTAAACCGGGGCCGGGATTGGATGAGCAGTTCTTC. This encodes CASSRKPGPGLDEQFF.

The chain couples TRBV10-3 to TRBJ2-1; D is uncertain. This CDR3 has 16 amino acids. V gave up 1 base and J gave up 10 bases, with 20 bases separating them. Per germline, CDR1 ENHRY and CDR2 SYGVKD. This CDR3 is CAISEYSWEKTYEQFF. The CDR3 bases are TGTGCCATCAGTGAGTACAGCTGGGAAAAAACCTACGAGCAGTTCTTC.

The chain combines TRBV9 with TRBJ1-1; 12 nucleotides match TRBD1. The trim removed 4 bases at V and 1 base at J, leaving 14 bases unmatched. CDR1 SGDLS and CDR2 YYNGEE come from the germline V gene. The CDR3 has 19 residues. The CDR3 bases are TGTGCCAGCAGCCCATTAAATCCGGGACAGGGGGCAACGAACACTGAAGCTTTCTTT. Translating gives CASSPLNPGQGATNTEAFF.

The V gene is TRBV20-1, the J gene TRBJ1-2; no firm D call. CDR1 is DFQATT, CDR2 SNEGSKA, per germline (reference sequence). The CDR3 is made up of 14 amino acids. Trimming removed 5 bases from V and 1 base from J, with 14 bases in between. CDR3 DNA: TGCAGTGCTGCCCGGCAGGTGTTTAACTATGGCTACACCTTC. Its protein product is CSAARQVFNYGYTF.

V gene TRBV10-3 combines with J gene TRBJ2-2; D unclear. The V and J ends lost 4 bases and 4 bases respectively, with 25 bases between them. The germline CDR1 and CDR2 sequences are ENHRY and SYGVKD. The CDR3 extends over 19 amino acids. CDR3 loop: CAISVRIAWGSDGTGELFF. The CDR3 DNA reads as TGTGCCATCAGTGTCCGAATTGCGTGGGGATCGGATGGCACCGGGGAGCTGTTTTTT.

V usage is TRBV12-3 or TRBV12-4 and J usage is TRBJ2-2; D unresolved. V was shortened by 3 bases and J by 6 bases, with 8 bases between the two germline ends. The CDR3 is made up of 13 amino acids. In nucleotides, the CDR3 is TGTGCCAGCAGTTTCTCCGAGTCCGGGGAGCTGTTTTTT. Its translation is CASSFSESGELFF.

This clonotype was counted only a few times. V is TRBV18 and J is TRBJ2-3, with 9 bases lining up with TRBD2. CDR3 length equals 15 residues. The V gene's germline CDR1 is KGHSH and CDR2 LQKENI. The J segment lost 3 bases and the V segment lost 3 bases, leaving 4 bases of the junction unmatched. This CDR3 is CASSPASGATDTQYF. CDR3 DNA sequence: TGTGCCAGCTCACCGGCTAGCGGGGCAACAGATACGCAGTATTTT.

This clonotype was seen more than once but under ten times. V gene TRBV12-3 or TRBV12-4 combines with J gene TRBJ2-3; tentatively, D is TRBD1 (6 bases). CDR3 size: 14 residues. Trimming cost V 6 bases and J 4 bases, with 14 bases left between them. Here the CDR3 reads CASSPGVWADTQYF. CDR3 sequence (DNA): TGTGCCAGCAGCCCAGGGGTATGGGCAGATACGCAGTATTTT.

This chain joins TRBV29-1 and TRBJ1-5, with D maybe TRBD1 (5 bases). Trimming pared 6 bases from V and 2 bases from J, leaving 14 bases between. The CDR3 has 14 amino acids. Per germline, CDR1 SQVTM and CDR2 ANQGSEA. The CDR3 region has the DNA TGCAGCGTGATGCAGGGTAATGGCAATCAGCCCCAGCATTTT. The encoded protein is CSVMQGNGNQPQHF.

In its sample, this clonotype was seen many times. This rearrangement joins TRBV29-1 to TRBJ1-2; perhaps TRBD1 as D (5 bases). Trimming cost V 1 base and J 0 bases, with 15 bases left between them. The CDR3 has 16 amino acids. In germline, CDR1 is SQVTM, CDR2 ANQGSEA. CDR3 nucleotides: TGCAGCGTTGAAGGGCCCACCTGGGGGTCTAACTATGGCTACACCTTC. As protein: CSVEGPTWGSNYGYTF.

This clonotype was recorded a few times. The chain has TRBV12-3 or TRBV12-4 and TRBJ1-6, with TRBD1 identical over 7 bases. The V and J ends lost 7 bases and 3 bases, in that order; junction bases with no gene match: 6. CDR3 length: 15 amino acids. CDR3 loop: CASNPGQIYNSPLHF. As DNA, the CDR3 is TGTGCCAGCAACCCGGGACAGATCTATAATTCACCCCTCCACTTT.

J is TRBJ2-3 and V is TRBV7-3; possibly TRBD1 or TRBD2 for D (5 bases each). The germline V gene encodes CDR1 SGHTA and CDR2 FQGTGA. CDR3 length equals 14 residues. V was pared by 5 bases and J by 4 bases, with 13 bases between. The chain's CDR3 is CASSATMGADTQYF. The CDR3 bases are TGTGCCAGCAGCGCTACTATGGGGGCAGATACGCAGTATTTT.

The chain is built from TRBV29-1 and TRBJ1-3, with D unresolved. V was pared by 3 bases and J by 8 bases, with 14 bases between. CDR3 length: 13 amino acids. The germline CDR1 and CDR2 sequences are SQVTM and ANQGSEA. The CDR3 reads CSVEAGLSDTIYF. CDR3 nucleotides: TGCAGCGTTGAGGCAGGACTCAGTGACACCATATATTTT. Together with reference TRBV29-1 and TRBJ1-3, the CDR3 gives the full variable domain: SAVISQKPSRDICQRGTSLTIQCQVDSQVTMMFWYRQQPGQSLTLIATANQGSEATYESGFVIDKFPISRPNLTFSTLTVSNMSPEDSSIYLCSVEAGLSDTIYFGEGSWLTVV.

As regards this clonotype: One junction end does not reproduce the germline sequence, and a read error may be involved. This chain links TRBV10-3 with TRBJ1-5; TRBD1 matches at 12 bases. CDR3 length: 17 amino acids. Per germline, CDR1 ENHRY and CDR2 SYGVKD. In nucleotides, the CDR3 is TGTGCCGTCAGCACCGGGACAGGGGGCGCTGAGAATCAGCCCCAGCATTTT. Residues: CAVSTGTGGAENQPQHF.

J is TRBJ2-5 and V is TRBV27, with 7 nucleotides matching TRBD2. CDR1 and CDR2 (germline): MNHEY, SMNVEV (reference sequence). The CDR3 contains 20 residues. The J segment lost 3 bases and the V segment lost 6 bases, leaving 25 bases of the junction unmatched. CDR3 sequence (DNA): TGTGCCAGCAGCGCCGTAATCCGGGAGGTGGATTTAAAACTGGAAGAGACCCAGTACTTC. Its protein product is CASSAVIREVDLKLEETQYF.

In this sample, this clonotype turned up many times. This chain uses TRBV6-1 with TRBJ2-5, with 10 bases aligning to TRBD1. The CDR3 contains 13 residues. CDR1 and CDR2 (germline): MNHNS, SASEGT. The trim removed 6 bases at V and 4 bases at J, leaving 2 bases unmatched. The CDR3 region is CASRTGGRETQYF. The CDR3 nucleotides are TGTGCCAGCAGGACAGGGGGCAGAGAGACCCAGTACTTC.

This clonotype has only a few counts. The chain is built from TRBV28 and TRBJ1-6; perhaps TRBD1 as D (5 bases). Germline loops: CDR1 MDHEN, CDR2 SYDVKM. V was clipped by 7 bases and J by 6 bases, with 10 bases between them. CDR3 length: 13 amino acids. The CDR3 DNA follows: TGTGCCAGCACCCTGGGGCGTAATTCACCCCTCCACTTT. It encodes CASTLGRNSPLHF.

V is TRBV20-1 and J is TRBJ1-2; no firm D call. Per the germline V gene, CDR1 is DFQATT and CDR2 is SNEGSKA (reference sequence). The CDR3 length is 13 residues. Deletions cut 6 bases from V and 3 bases from J, with 14 bases between. DNA of the CDR3: TGCAGTGCCCCGGGAGGAGGGCACTATGGCTACACCTTC. This gives the protein CSAPGGGHYGYTF.

This clonotype was recorded a few times. This rearrangement joins TRBV20-1 to TRBJ1-2, with 7 bases that match TRBD1. There are 13 residues in the CDR3. Per the germline V gene, CDR1 is DFQATT and CDR2 is SNEGSKA (reference sequence). V was pared by 5 bases and J by 4 bases, with 7 bases of the junction left unmatched. CDR3 in amino acids: CSAPQGDSYGYTF. CDR3 bases: TGCAGTGCTCCTCAGGGGGACAGCTATGGCTACACCTTC.

This clonotype was counted ten times or more. The V call is TRBV11-2, the J call TRBJ2-4; TRBD2 matches 16 bases. Germline V CDR1 and CDR2: SGHAT, FQNNGV. Trimming cost V 5 bases and J 8 bases; bases outside gene matches: 9. The CDR3 extends over 17 amino acids. CDR3 sequence (DNA): TGTGCCAGCAGCCCCAGGGGACTAGCGGGGGGGAGCTACATTCAGTACTTC. Its translation is CASSPRGLAGGSYIQYF.

This rearrangement joins TRBV7-9 to TRBJ2-7, with D perhaps being TRBD1 or TRBD2 (5 bases each). In germline, CDR1 is SEHNR, CDR2 FQNEAQ (reference sequence). V dropped 3 bases and J dropped 7 bases, with 13 bases sitting between them. There are 13 residues in the CDR3. The CDR3 here is CASSFQGGGEQYF. The DNA for the CDR3 is TGTGCCAGCAGCTTCCAGGGCGGCGGGGAGCAGTACTTC.

This clonotype was picked up a small number of times. This rearrangement joins TRBV20-1 to TRBJ2-1, with 8 bases matching TRBD2. V lost 4 bases to trimming and J lost 4 bases; unmatched junction nucleotides: 6. This CDR3 contains 14 residues. The germline gives CDR1 DFQATT, CDR2 SNEGSKA (reference sequence). The CDR3: CSAKERGPYNEQFF. The CDR3 DNA reads TGCAGTGCTAAGGAGCGGGGGCCTTACAATGAGCAGTTCTTC.

This chain uses TRBV6-1 with TRBJ2-5, with D possibly matching TRBD2 (5 bases). V dropped 4 bases and J dropped 3 bases, with 9 bases sitting between them. The CDR3 extends over 13 amino acids. Per germline, CDR1 MNHNS and CDR2 SASEGT. CDR3 sequence reads: CASSAASKETQYF. For the CDR3, the DNA is TGTGCCAGCAGTGCGGCTAGCAAAGAGACCCAGTACTTC.

This sequence joins TRBV29-1 and TRBJ2-7, with 8 bases matching TRBD1. The CDR3 is made up of 13 amino acids. Trimming removed 7 bases from V and 2 bases from J; junction bases left unmatched: 7. The germline V gene encodes CDR1 SQVTM and CDR2 ANQGSEA. The CDR3 is CSALDRDAYEQYF. CDR3 nucleotide sequence: TGCAGCGCCCTGGACAGGGACGCCTACGAGCAGTACTTC.

CDR3 bases: TGTGCCAGCAGAAATACCGGGACAGGGCAGAGGACCCAGTACTTC. This codes for CASRNTGTGQRTQYF. The V and J genes are TRBV6-5 and TRBJ2-5, with 9 positions matching TRBD1. CDR1 and CDR2 from the germline V gene are MNHEY and SVGAGI. Losses at the gene ends were 6 bases for V and 7 bases for J; bases not matched to a gene: 12. CDR3 size: 15 residues.

In its sample, this clonotype was seen a few times. The chain employs TRBV6-5 and TRBJ2-5, with TRBD1 identical over 9 bases. V gave up 4 bases and J gave up 5 bases; unmatched junction bases: 11. Germline CDR1 is MNHEY and CDR2 is SVGAGI. The CDR3 is 16 residues long. CDR3 bases: TGTGCCAGCAGTTCTCAAGGACAGGGGCTTGAGGAGACCCAGTACTTC. It translates to CASSSQGQGLEETQYF.

The genes are TRBV20-1 and TRBJ2-5; either TRBD1 or TRBD2 may supply D (6 bases each). Trimming shortened V by 4 bases and J by 1 base, and 16 bases separated the two germline ends. In germline, CDR1 is DFQATT, CDR2 SNEGSKA (reference sequence). The CDR3 is 15 residues long. The CDR3 nucleotides read TGCAGTGCTAAAGTTTTCGGGGGCCTCCAAGAGACCCAGTACTTC. Its protein product is CSAKVFGGLQETQYF.